The rows below give T cell receptor beta chains drawn from one sample of a study of graft-versus-host responses after intestinal transplantation. What these receptors recognize is not known. Sequencing used immunoSEQ multiplex PCR; TCRdb keeps in-frame clones, though not all of them. The sample lists about 93,000 clones, approximately 78% occurring once. The specimen comprised unstimulated CD4+ T cells sorted from spleen or lymph node cells, sampled before intestinal transplant. The receptor set was obtained from a human donor who received an intestinal transplant. CDR3s include the opening cysteine and the closing phenylalanine or tryptophan. The order of the fields is CDR3 DNA, CDR3 protein, V gene, D gene, J gene, clone size. A D gene is named only where the DNA matches it firmly. For some rows the clone size is stated as once, few or many, or as a class when expanded; others skip it.

DNA: TGTGCCTACCCTCAGGGGGGCCGGACGTTCTTC
CDR3: CAYPQGGRTFF
V: TRBV30
D: NA
J: TRBJ2-1
size: NA

DNA: TGTGCCAGCAGTTTCGGACAGGGAGGCACCGGGGAGCTGTTTTTT
CDR3: CASSFGQGGTGELFF
V: TRBV6-6
D: TRBD1
J: TRBJ2-2
size: few

DNA: TGTGCCAGCAGCTGGGGACTTCACAATGAGCAGTTCTTC
CDR3: CASSWGLHNEQFF
V: TRBV11-2
D: NA
J: TRBJ2-1
size: NA

DNA: TGTGCCAGCACCAGGGTTACCGGGGAGCTGTTTTTT
CDR3: CASTRVTGELFF
V: TRBV2
D: NA
J: TRBJ2-2
size: NA

DNA: TGTGCCAGCAGTTTAACAGGGGACTACAATGAGCAGTTCTTC
CDR3: CASSLTGDYNEQFF
V: TRBV2
D: TRBD1
J: TRBJ2-1
size: NA

DNA: TGTGCCAGCAGCTTATTTGGGCGAACAGTCGGAAACACCATATATTTT
CDR3: CASSLFGRTVGNTIYF
V: TRBV7-9
D: NA
J: TRBJ1-3
size: NA

DNA: TGTGCCATCAGTGGGGCTAGCGGGACTGATGAGCAGTTCTTC
CDR3: CAISGASGTDEQFF
V: TRBV10-3
D: TRBD2
J: TRBJ2-1
size: few

DNA: TGTGCCAGCATTAATACCGGGACAGGGGCCACAGATACGCAGTATTTT
CDR3: CASINTGTGATDTQYF
V: TRBV2
D: TRBD1
J: TRBJ2-3
size: NA

DNA: TGCGCCAGCAGCTCGGGGGTCTCTGGAAACACCATATATTTT
CDR3: CASSSGVSGNTIYF
V: TRBV5-1
D: NA
J: TRBJ1-3
size: NA

DNA: TGTGCCAGCAGCATCCTACGGGGGGGCAGGGATACGCAGTATTTT
CDR3: CASSILRGGRDTQYF
V: TRBV28
D: TRBD2
J: TRBJ2-3
size: NA

DNA: TGTGCCAGCAGTTCGGCGGTAACGGGAGGCCTGGCAACGCAGTATTTT
CDR3: CASSSAVTGGLATQYF
V: TRBV5-4
D: TRBD2
J: TRBJ2-3
size: few

DNA: TGTGCCTGGCAAGACTTAGGCTCCTACAATGAGCAGTTCTTC
CDR3: CAWQDLGSYNEQFF
V: TRBV30
D: NA
J: TRBJ2-1
size: once

DNA: TGTGCCAGCAACGAACCTCGGGGGGACCCGTTAGCTAACTATGGCTACACCTTC
CDR3: CASNEPRGDPLANYGYTF
V: TRBV2
D: NA
J: TRBJ1-2
size: NA

DNA: TGCGCCAGCAGCCGCATCATGGGGACAGGGCGACCCTCTGGGGCCAACGTCCTGACTTTC
CDR3: CASSRIMGTGRPSGANVLTF
V: TRBV4-1
D: TRBD1
J: TRBJ2-6
size: NA